Shown below are 19 T cell receptor beta chains from a single sample sequenced in a study of T-cell memory formation after mild COVID-19 (dated by TCRdb to about 2021). Libraries came from 5' RACE. These reads were obtained on an Illumina NovaSeq 6000. TCRdb handled the public reads itself, with Q25 trimming in fastp and clone calling in MiXCR, and kept productive beta chains. Each entry merges the rows of one CDR3 protein and shows their most common DNA and genes. For this sample there are roughly 130,000 distinct CDR3 sequences; over 15% appear just once. The leading ten clones occupy over 4% of the sample. Sequencing was done on a sample of PBMCs or a T cell subset sorted from them (not recorded which). These receptors were collected from a man younger than 30 who had mild COVID-19 (a few samples of this study predate the infection). The sample titles of this study are shuffled in the database, so cell type and time point are left out; the donor was told from shared clones.

This rearrangement joins TRBV5-1 to TRBJ2-5; possible D gene TRBD2, 6 bases. The CDR3 covers 14 residues. V was clipped by 4 bases and J by 3 bases, with 13 bases between them. CDR1 is SGHRS, CDR2 YFSETQ, per germline. The CDR3 nucleotides read TGCGCCAGCAGCCAGACCCGGGGGAAAGAGACCCAGTACTTC. Protein product: CASSQTRGKETQYF.

This clonotype was detected only a few times. The chain joins TRBV20-1 to TRBJ2-5; either TRBD1 or TRBD2 may supply D (5 bases each). Germline V gives CDR1 DFQATT, CDR2 SNEGSKA (reference sequence). Trimming took off 0 bases at V and 5 bases at J, with 10 bases between the two ends. This CDR3 contains 13 residues. DNA for the CDR3: TGCAGTGCTAGAGATTGGGGGTTTGAGACCCAGTACTTC. This translates into CSARDWGFETQYF.

This clonotype was seen a few times. This sequence joins TRBV7-2 and TRBJ2-5; D uncertain. The CDR3 runs 11 residues. The germline V gene has CDR1 SGHTA and CDR2 FQGNSA. V dropped 4 bases and J dropped 5 bases, with 5 bases sitting between them. CDR3 amino acids: CASSSYETQYF. CDR3 nucleotides: TGTGCCAGCAGCTCCTATGAGACCCAGTACTTC.

The gene calls are TRBV13 and TRBJ1-1; D is possibly TRBD1 (5 bases). The CDR3 has 14 residues. Per the germline V gene, CDR1 is PRHDT and CDR2 is FYEKMQ (reference sequence). With 5 bases removed from V and 2 bases from J, the gap between germline ends came to 12 bases. The CDR3 reads CASSRGRPNTEAFF. The DNA for the CDR3 is TGTGCCAGCAGCCGGGGACGTCCTAACACTGAAGCTTTCTTT.

This clonotype has a handful of counts. V usage is TRBV7-3 and J usage is TRBJ2-1, with TRBD2 matching over 11 bases. This CDR3 spans 16 amino acids. J lost 8 bases, V lost 5 bases, and 11 bases had no gene match. The V gene's germline CDR1 is SGHTA and CDR2 FQGTGA. CDR3 in DNA: TGTGCCAGCAGCCCATGGGTAGCGGGGGGGATGGATGAGCAGTTCTTC. Its protein is CASSPWVAGGMDEQFF.

This clonotype came up a few times. The gene calls are TRBV2 and TRBJ2-4; 8 bases line up with TRBD2. CDR3 length: 15 residues. Per germline, CDR1 SNHLY and CDR2 FYNNEI. V dropped 7 bases and J dropped 5; count of bases not matched to a gene: 10. CDR3 protein: CASNVRGGPENIQYF. The CDR3 DNA sequence: TGTGCCAGCAATGTCCGCGGGGGGCCCGAAAACATTCAGTACTTC.

This clonotype occurred many times. Here the CDR3 reads CASSSTGVAGENEQFF. The DNA for the CDR3 is TGTGCCAGCAGCTCTACCGGGGTAGCGGGGGAAAATGAGCAGTTCTTC. V gene TRBV13 combines with J gene TRBJ2-1; 9 nucleotides match TRBD2. V lost 4 bases, J lost 7 bases, and 11 bases stayed unmatched. Germline values: CDR1 PRHDT, CDR2 FYEKMQ (reference sequence). The CDR3 spans 16 residues.

This clonotype was counted a few times. V is TRBV7-6 and J is TRBJ2-7; TRBD2 agrees at 8 bases. The CDR3 sequence is 18 residues long. V dropped 1 base and J dropped 2; count of bases not matched to a gene: 13. Germline V lookup: CDR1 SGHVS, CDR2 FNYEAQ. The CDR3 DNA is TGTGCCAGCAGCTTAGAACCCCCCCTAGCGGGTAACCCCTACGAGCAGTACGTC. Its translation is CASSLEPPLAGNPYEQYV.

Only a few counts were recorded for this clonotype. The chain joins TRBV29-1 to TRBJ2-5, with D uncertain. Trimming removed 1 base from V and 7 bases from J, with 10 bases in between. Germline V CDR1 and CDR2: SQVTM, ANQGSEA. CDR3 length: 12 residues. CDR3 sequence: CSVEVGYGTQYF. The CDR3 DNA follows: TGCAGCGTTGAAGTTGGGTATGGGACCCAGTACTTC.

The chain uses TRBV24-1 and TRBJ2-3, with 8 positions matching TRBD2. Germline V gene lookup returns CDR1 KGHDR and CDR2 SFDVKD. The CDR3 has 15 residues. With V trimmed by 10 bases and J by 4 bases, 12 bases remained unmatched. DNA for the CDR3: TGTGCCACTTCACCGAGAGCGGGGGCTGCAGATACGCAGTATTTT. It specifies CATSPRAGAADTQYF.

This clonotype was seen repeatedly, ten times or more. This sequence joins TRBV24-1 and TRBJ1-5; D uncertain. The CDR3 length is 14 residues. V gave up 6 bases and J gave up 4 bases, with 12 bases separating them. Germline CDR1 KGHDR, CDR2 SFDVKD. CDR3 nucleotide sequence: TGTGCCACCAGTCATCGCCTGGGTAATCAGCCCCAGCATTTT. This codes for CATSHRLGNQPQHF.

The V gene is TRBV5-1, the J gene TRBJ2-5; the D gene is possibly TRBD1 (5 bases). CDR1 is SGHRS, CDR2 YFSETQ, per germline. There are 13 residues in the CDR3. Trimming shortened V by 3 bases and J by 2 bases, and 8 bases separated the two germline ends. CDR3 sequence (DNA): TGCGCCAGCAGCTCCAGACAGCAAGAGACCCAGTACTTC. It specifies CASSSRQQETQYF.

This clonotype showed up just a few times. The CDR3 DNA reads TGCGCCAGCAGCTTGGATAATGGCCCCTATGGCTACACCTTC. Translating it yields CASSLDNGPYGYTF. The chain combines TRBV5-1 with TRBJ1-2; no reliable D call. The germline V gene has CDR1 SGHRS and CDR2 YFSETQ. V lost 0 bases to trimming and J lost 4 bases, with 10 bases between them. The CDR3 spans 14 residues.

The sample holds a few counts of this clonotype. V is TRBV7-2 and J is TRBJ2-2; 7 bases are a match to TRBD2. Germline V lookup: CDR1 SGHTA, CDR2 FQGNSA. V trimming: 1 base; J trimming: 7 bases; junction bases outside the gene matches: 0. CDR3 size: 13 residues. The CDR3 sequence: CASSLVAGGELFF. In DNA, the CDR3 is TGTGCCAGCAGCTTAGTAGCGGGCGGGGAGCTGTTTTTT.

The V gene is TRBV4-2, the J gene TRBJ1-2; 7 positions match TRBD1. In germline, CDR1 is LGHNA, CDR2 YNFKEQ. The CDR3 length is 15 residues. J lost 1 base, V lost 0 bases, and 2 bases had no gene match. This chain's CDR3 is CASSQEQGNNYGYTF. The CDR3 nucleotides are TGTGCCAGCAGCCAAGAACAGGGGAATAACTATGGCTACACCTTC.

The sample holds a few counts of this clonotype. V and J are TRBV4-1 and TRBJ2-5; TRBD2 agrees at 8 bases. Germline lookup yields CDR1 MGHRA and CDR2 YSYEKL. J gave up 4 bases and V 3 bases, and 10 bases lay outside the gene matches. This CDR3 has 16 residues. The CDR3 protein is CASSHTTGGPRETQYF. The CDR3 DNA sequence: TGCGCCAGCAGCCATACTACGGGGGGGCCCAGAGAGACCCAGTACTTC.

V is TRBV20-1 and J is TRBJ2-5; D not resolved. The length of the CDR3 is 13 residues. The V end was cut by 1 base, the J end by 5 bases, with 11 bases between. From germline, CDR1 is DFQATT and CDR2 SNEGSKA (reference sequence). CDR3 sequence: CSARAGSMETQYF. In nucleotides, the CDR3 is TGCAGTGCTAGAGCTGGTAGCATGGAGACCCAGTACTTC.

This clonotype was counted a few times. The chain carries TRBV15 and TRBJ2-1; no reliable D call. Trimming took off 10 bases at V and 8 bases at J, with 18 bases between the two ends. The germline V gene encodes CDR1 LNHNV and CDR2 YYDKDF (reference sequence). The CDR3 contains 13 residues. The CDR3 region has the DNA TGTGCCATCTCGTCTCCCCCGTCGGATGAGCAGTTCTTC. Translation gives CAISSPPSDEQFF.

The sample holds a few counts of this clonotype. The rearrangement uses TRBV4-1 and TRBJ1-2; a possible D gene is TRBD1 (5 bases). Trimming cost V 0 bases and J 7 bases, with 9 bases left between them. The V gene's germline CDR1 is MGHRA and CDR2 YSYEKL. The CDR3 spans 13 residues. This CDR3 is CASSQDGQGGYTF. CDR3 nucleotide sequence: TGCGCCAGCAGCCAAGATGGGCAGGGTGGCTACACCTTC.